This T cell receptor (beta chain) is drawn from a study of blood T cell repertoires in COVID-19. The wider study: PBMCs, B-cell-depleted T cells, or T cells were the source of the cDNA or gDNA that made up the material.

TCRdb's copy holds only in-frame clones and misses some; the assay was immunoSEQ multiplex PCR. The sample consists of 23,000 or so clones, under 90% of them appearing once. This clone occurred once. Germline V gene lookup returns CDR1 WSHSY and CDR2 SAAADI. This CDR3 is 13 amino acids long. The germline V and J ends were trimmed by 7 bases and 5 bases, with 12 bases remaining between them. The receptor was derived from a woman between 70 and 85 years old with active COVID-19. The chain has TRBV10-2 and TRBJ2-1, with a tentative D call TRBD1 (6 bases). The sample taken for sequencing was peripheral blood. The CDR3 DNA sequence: TGCGCCAGCACCGACGGGGACAACAATGAGCAGTTCTTC. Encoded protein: CASTDGDNNEQFF.